These T cell receptor beta chains were read from a single sample in a study of T cell responses to AZD1222 COVID-19 vaccine. Sequencing used immunoSEQ multiplex PCR; TCRdb keeps in-frame clones, though not all of them. The table lists approximately 180,000 clones, roughly 92% of them singletons, with 8% to 13% in the top ten. The specimen comprised peripheral blood, sampled on day 0 of AZD1222 vaccination. The receptors stem from an adult in good health. Each CDR3 is given with its conserved first and last residue. D genes are given only for firm matches. Clone sizes are given selectively: once, few, many, or a class where the clone is expanded.

V gene	J gene	CDR3 length	D gene	clone size	CDR3 protein	CDR3 DNA
TRBV7-9	TRBJ1-2	12	.	.	CASSSGTYGYTF	TGTGCCAGCAGCTCAGGGACATATGGCTACACCTTC
TRBV28	TRBJ1-2	18	.	.	CASSSLMWSPPINYGYTF	TGTGCCAGCAGTTCACTTATGTGGTCCCCTCCAATTAACTATGGCTACACCTTC
TRBV2	TRBJ1-3	14	.	.	CASSERGSGNTIYF	TGTGCCAGCAGTGAGCGGGGCTCTGGAAACACCATATATTTT
TRBV7-6	TRBJ2-5	16	TRBD1	.	CASSLRQGAEGETQYF	TGTGCCAGCAGCCTTCGACAGGGGGCAGAAGGGGAGACCCAGTACTTC
TRBV29-1	TRBJ2-5	20	TRBD1	.	CSVEDLGWAWQQGKWETQYF	TGCAGCGTTGAAGATCTTGGGTGGGCCTGGCAACAGGGGAAATGGGAGACCCAGTACTTC
TRBV12-3/TRBV12-4	TRBJ1-2	12	.	.	CASSLGQWGYTF	TGTGCCAGCAGCTTAGGACAGTGGGGCTACACCTTC
TRBV28	TRBJ1-2	15	TRBD1	few	CASSRTGVSNYGYTF	TGTGCCAGCAGCCGTACAGGGGTGTCGAACTATGGCTACACCTTC
TRBV7-2	TRBJ2-5	16	TRBD2	.	CASSLSRLAAQETQYF	TGTGCCAGCAGCTTATCACGGCTAGCGGCCCAAGAGACCCAGTACTTC
TRBV9	TRBJ1-2	13	.	.	CATERPHNYGYTF	TGTGCCACCGAACGACCTCATAACTATGGCTACACCTTC
TRBV12-3/TRBV12-4	TRBJ2-6	13	.	.	CASSSVGANVLTF	TGTGCCAGCAGCTCCGTAGGGGCCAACGTCCTGACTTTC
TRBV6-2/TRBV6-3	TRBJ2-6	17	.	.	CASSPGGLSSGANVLTF	TGTGCCAGCAGCCCAGGGGGGCTGAGCTCTGGGGCCAACGTCCTGACTTTC
TRBV19	TRBJ2-2	15	.	.	CASSPAGNYAGELFF	TGTGCCAGTAGCCCGGCAGGGAATTACGCCGGGGAGCTGTTTTTT
TRBV10-1	TRBJ2-7	14	TRBD1	.	CASSDGTGNYEQYF	TGCGCCAGCAGTGATGGGACAGGGAACTACGAGCAGTACTTC
TRBV10-3	TRBJ2-7	14	.	.	CAITNRVGNYEQYF	TGTGCCATTACCAACAGGGTTGGAAACTACGAGCAGTACTTC
TRBV7-8	TRBJ2-7	14	.	.	CASSLPGGSYEQYF	TGTGCCAGCAGCCTCCCCGGTGGCTCCTACGAGCAGTACTTC
TRBV10-3	TRBJ2-1	15	TRBD1	.	CAIIKGQGAGNEQFF	TGTGCCATCATTAAGGGACAGGGGGCGGGCAATGAGCAGTTCTTC
TRBV28	TRBJ1-1	14	.	once	CASSLRGGDSEAFF	TGTGCCAGCAGTTTAAGGGGGGGGGATTCTGAAGCTTTCTTT
TRBV30	TRBJ1-1	16	.	.	CAWTWWPTGSNTEAFF	TGTGCCTGGACCTGGTGGCCTACAGGGAGTAACACTGAAGCTTTCTTT
TRBV12-3/TRBV12-4	TRBJ2-1	11	.	.	CASSLEEERFF	TGTGCCAGCAGTTTAGAGGAGGAGAGGTTCTTC
TRBV27	TRBJ1-5	15	TRBD1	.	CASAPDRVIDQPQHF	TGTGCCAGTGCGCCTGACAGGGTGATTGATCAGCCCCAGCATTTT
TRBV28	TRBJ1-5	15	.	.	CASSFTGTLSEPQHF	TGTGCCAGCAGTTTTACAGGCACCTTATCTGAGCCCCAGCATTTT
TRBV4-1	TRBJ2-7	15	.	.	CASSQLSGRSYEQYF	TGCGCCAGCAGCCAACTCAGCGGTAGATCCTACGAGCAGTACTTC
TRBV18	TRBJ2-7	18	.	.	CASSSRVQGSAGNYEQYF	TGTGCCAGCTCTTCACGGGTGCAGGGGAGCGCGGGAAACTACGAGCAGTACTTC
TRBV28	TRBJ1-5	18	.	.	CASSSSRGGGYSNQPQHF	TGTGCCAGCAGTTCGTCCAGGGGTGGGGGTTATAGCAATCAGCCCCAGCATTTT
TRBV19	TRBJ2-7	14	.	.	CASSNGGEFYEQYF	TGTGCCAGTAGTAACGGCGGGGAATTCTACGAGCAGTACTTC
TRBV11-2	TRBJ1-1	15	.	.	CASSSTGMSNTEAFF	TGTGCCAGCAGCTCTACAGGGATGAGTAACACTGAAGCTTTCTTT
TRBV7-9	TRBJ2-1	14	.	.	CASSLVGGRNEQFF	TGTGCCAGCAGCCTAGTAGGTGGTCGCAATGAGCAGTTCTTC
TRBV2	TRBJ1-5	14	.	.	CASSEGRSNQPQHF	TGTGCCAGCAGTGAAGGGCGGAGCAATCAGCCCCAGCATTTT
TRBV28	TRBJ2-7	11	.	.	CASSMTDEQYF	TGTGCCAGCAGTATGACAGACGAGCAGTACTTC
TRBV19	TRBJ2-3	15	.	.	CASSIGQTGTDTQYF	TGTGCCAGTAGTATAGGTCAAACAGGCACAGATACGCAGTATTTT
TRBV12-3/TRBV12-4	TRBJ1-5	13	.	.	CASSLVTHQPQHF	TGTGCCAGCAGTTTAGTAACCCATCAGCCCCAGCATTTT
TRBV2	TRBJ2-7	13	TRBD2	.	CASRRTSGGVQYF	TGTGCCTCCCGCAGGACTAGCGGGGGTGTGCAGTACTTC
TRBV11-2	TRBJ2-4	19	.	.	CASSLDLWGGPAGRNIQYF	TGTGCCAGCAGCTTAGATCTTTGGGGGGGGCCCGCGGGCCGGAACATTCAGTACTTC
TRBV27	TRBJ1-4	16	.	.	CASSSPLRDTPGKLFF	TGTGCCAGCAGTTCCCCCCTTCGGGACACCCCTGGAAAACTGTTTTTT
TRBV12-3/TRBV12-4	TRBJ2-1	13	TRBD2	.	CASTPSGYNEQFF	TGTGCCAGCACACCTAGCGGCTACAATGAGCAGTTCTTC
TRBV6-4	TRBJ2-1	14	.	.	CASSSLGGQNEQFF	TGTGCCAGCAGTTCTCTCGGAGGGCAAAATGAGCAGTTCTTC
TRBV7-3	TRBJ1-1	16	TRBD1	.	CASSLGGGDLNTEAFF	TGTGCCAGCAGCTTGGGAGGGGGCGACCTGAACACTGAAGCTTTCTTT
TRBV5-1	TRBJ1-1	15	TRBD1	.	CASSLGGTANTEAFF	TGCGCCAGCAGCTTGGGGGGGACAGCGAACACTGAAGCTTTCTTT
TRBV6-6	TRBJ2-7	14	TRBD1	.	CASSYSTGFYEQYF	TGTGCCAGCAGTTACTCGACAGGGTTCTACGAGCAGTACTTC
TRBV5-4	TRBJ1-5	17	.	once	CASSSGFGPSGNQPQHF	TGTGCCAGCAGCTCGGGTTTTGGACCTTCGGGCAATCAGCCCCAGCATTTT
TRBV6-1	TRBJ2-1	16	.	once	CASSGGSDSSYNEQFF	TGTGCCAGCAGTGGGGGGAGTGACAGCTCCTACAATGAGCAGTTCTTC
TRBV20-1	TRBJ1-5	14	.	.	CSASAGTSNQPQHF	TGCAGTGCTAGTGCGGGGACAAGCAATCAGCCCCAGCATTTT
TRBV4-2	TRBJ2-1	12	.	.	CASSPDDNEQFF	TGTGCCAGCAGCCCGGACGACAATGAGCAGTTCTTC
TRBV30	TRBJ1-2	12	TRBD1	once	CASQGGSYGYTF	TGTGCCTCACAAGGGGGCTCCTATGGCTACACCTTC
TRBV5-1	TRBJ1-2	17	TRBD1	.	CASSLEGAAPVEGCYTF	TGCGCCAGCAGCTTGGAGGGGGCAGCCCCGGTGGAGGGGTGCTACACCTTC
TRBV7-2	TRBJ2-5	15	.	.	CASSLWVGNQETQYF	TGTGCCAGCAGCTTATGGGTAGGGAACCAAGAGACCCAGTACTTC
TRBV11-2	TRBJ1-2	14	.	.	CASSLNPGAGGYTF	TGTGCCAGCAGCTTAAACCCGGGGGCAGGTGGCTACACCTTC
TRBV5-5	TRBJ1-1	11	.	.	CASSLVGEAFF	TGTGCCAGCAGCTTGGTCGGTGAAGCTTTCTTT
TRBV10-3	TRBJ1-5	16	.	.	CAISESGQGAYQPQHF	TGTGCCATCAGTGAGTCGGGCCAGGGAGCCTACCAGCCCCAGCATTTT
TRBV28	TRBJ2-2	18	TRBD2	.	CASSFWMLPSGGTGELFF	TGTGCCAGCAGTTTCTGGATGCTTCCTAGCGGGGGCACCGGGGAGCTGTTTTTT